The 28 T cell receptor beta chains listed next were all sequenced from one sample in a study of shared clonotypes between healthy human individuals (dated by TCRdb to 2018 to 2021). Library generation was performed with the immunoSEQ multiplex PCR assay. Imported from immuneACCESS, the table was reduced by TCRdb to in-frame sequences with V and J called. These copies leave out some clones; in studies compared against another copy, an unresolved V gene accounts for under half, and the cause of the remainder is not known. In this sample the table shows around 990,000 clones, approximately 80% of which occur a single time. The ten biggest clones cover about 0.94% of the sample. The sequenced sample consisted of memory CD4+ T cells from PBMCs. Sample cell subset or site, as interpreted from the label and publication: CD45RA-negative fraction. These receptors were collected from a man younger than 30 in good health. Some clones in this sample may be carry-over from other donors' samples.

This clone showed up just once. The chain couples TRBV28 to TRBJ2-4; the match to TRBD2 covers 7 bases. The CDR3 covers 16 residues. Trimming at V came to 5 bases and at J to 4 bases, leaving 11 bases not matched to a gene. Germline CDR1 reads MDHEN; CDR2 reads SYDVKM. CDR3 amino acids: CASSTTLPGGKNIQYF. CDR3 coding DNA: TGTGCCAGCAGTACGACTCTCCCGGGGGGTAAAAACATTCAGTACTTC.

This rearrangement joins TRBV5-1 to TRBJ1-5, with 7 bases matching TRBD1. The CDR3 sequence is 13 residues long. The germline CDR1 and CDR2 sequences are SGHRS and YFSETQ. The V gene end was trimmed by 0 bases and the J gene end by 8 bases; junction bases not matched to a gene: 2. CDR3 nucleotide sequence: TGCGCCAGCAGCTTGGAGACAGGGAAGCCCCAGCATTTT. Its translation is CASSLETGKPQHF.

This chain uses TRBV11-2 with TRBJ2-5; D might be TRBD1 (5 bases). Trimming took 5 bases from V and 2 from J, leaving 18 bases between them. Germline assignment: CDR1 SGHAT and CDR2 FQNNGV. The length of the CDR3 is 16 residues. The CDR3 nucleotides are TGTGCCAGCAGCCCCCAAGCAGGGTCGATTCAAGAGACCCAGTACTTC. Its translation: CASSPQAGSIQETQYF.

The genes are TRBV6-6 and TRBJ1-2; 7 nucleotides agree with TRBD1. This CDR3 is 14 amino acids long. Germline V lookup: CDR1 MNHNY, CDR2 SVGAGI (reference sequence). J gave up 4 bases and V 7 bases, and 9 bases lay outside the gene matches. The CDR3 region is CASTSAGGLYGYTF. The CDR3 nucleotides read TGTGCCAGCACATCTGCAGGGGGGCTCTATGGCTACACCTTC.

CDR3 in DNA: TGCAGTGCCGGACGGACTAGCCTCTTCTTC. Translated, it gives CSAGRTSLFF. The J gene is TRBJ2-1, the V gene TRBV20-1, with 8 bases lining up with TRBD2. The CDR3 is 10 residues long. Germline trimming cut 6 bases from V and 16 bases from J; bases unmatched to any gene: 8. Germline V gene sequence: CDR1 DFQATT, CDR2 SNEGSKA (reference sequence).

The chain combines TRBV7-2 with TRBJ2-1; D may be TRBD1 (5 bases). Germline loops: CDR1 SGHTA, CDR2 FQGNSA. Deletions cut 0 bases from V and 9 bases from J, with 9 bases between. The CDR3 sequence is 13 residues long. The CDR3 loop is CASSLARTGEQFF. The DNA for the CDR3 is TGTGCCAGCAGCTTAGCGAGAACAGGTGAGCAGTTCTTC.

The chain is built from TRBV9 and TRBJ2-5; 8 bases align to TRBD2. Looked up from germline, CDR1 is SGDLS and CDR2 is YYNGEE. The CDR3 extends over 15 amino acids. V trimming: 4 bases; J trimming: 1 base; junction bases outside the gene matches: 6. The CDR3: CASSPGLGGQETQYF. The CDR3 coding sequence is TGTGCCAGCAGCCCGGGACTAGGCGGCCAAGAGACCCAGTACTTC.

This rearrangement joins TRBV7-3 to TRBJ2-6; perhaps TRBD1 as D (5 bases). The V gene lost 0 bases and the J gene lost 0 bases, with 12 bases spanning the gap. This CDR3 spans 18 amino acids. Germline CDR1 and CDR2: SGHTA and FQGTGA. The CDR3 region is CASSLTAAGNSGANVLTF. CDR3 DNA sequence: TGTGCCAGCAGCTTAACGGCTGCAGGGAACTCTGGGGCCAACGTCCTGACTTTC.

This clone appeared once. The chain has TRBV5-6 and TRBJ2-1; D could derive from TRBD1 or TRBD2 (5 bases each). The germline V gene encodes CDR1 SGHDT and CDR2 YYEEEE. V was trimmed by 4 bases and J by 7 bases, leaving 21 bases between them. The CDR3 length is 16 residues. CDR3 DNA sequence: TGTGCCAGCAGCGGGCGGACGGGGCATTTGTGGAATGAGCAGTTCTTC. As protein: CASSGRTGHLWNEQFF.

The V call is TRBV2, the J call TRBJ2-1, with 7 nucleotides matching TRBD2. Germline V CDR1 and CDR2: SNHLY, FYNNEI. The junction had 9 bases not matched to a gene; V was cut back by 7 bases and J by 9 bases. The CDR3 spans 13 residues. The CDR3 spells CASKWEGPGEQFF. In nucleotides, the CDR3 is TGTGCCAGCAAATGGGAGGGCCCGGGTGAGCAGTTCTTC.

This sequence joins TRBV7-3 and TRBJ2-2; unclear D gene. This CDR3 contains 16 residues. Germline assignment: CDR1 SGHTA and CDR2 FQGTGA. V gave up 5 bases and J gave up 7 bases, with 20 bases separating them. The CDR3 here is CASSPRDISVGGELFF. In nucleotides, the CDR3 is TGTGCCAGCAGCCCCCGTGACATCTCCGTGGGCGGGGAGCTGTTTTTT.

The rearrangement links TRBV15 to TRBJ2-5; D possibly corresponds to TRBD1 (6 bases). This CDR3 has 12 amino acids. V dropped 7 bases and J dropped 5 bases, with 11 bases sitting between them. Germline assignment: CDR1 LNHNV and CDR2 YYDKDF (reference sequence). The CDR3 loop is CATKQGSETQYF. In DNA form, the CDR3 reads TGTGCCACCAAACAGGGCTCGGAGACCCAGTACTTC.

With respect to this clone: This clone may be a read error of a much larger clone one base away. Other nucleotide sequences in the sample specify the same CDR3. The chain uses TRBV6-1 and TRBJ2-7, with D unresolved. V lost 6 bases and J lost 3, with 12 bases in between. This CDR3 has 13 residues. Germline V gene sequence: CDR1 MNHNS, CDR2 SASEGT. CDR3 in amino acids: CASRSLGDYEQYF. Here the CDR3 DNA reads TGTGCCAGCAGAAGCCTTGGGGACTACGAGCAGTACTTC.

V usage is TRBV5-6 and J usage is TRBJ1-1, with a possible D match to TRBD1 (6 bases). Trimming removed 1 base from V and 4 bases from J, with 11 bases in between. The CDR3 has 14 residues. The germline V gene encodes CDR1 SGHDT and CDR2 YYEEEE. The CDR3 spells CASSLLQGSTEAFF. The CDR3 nucleotides are TGTGCCAGCAGCTTGTTACAGGGAAGCACTGAAGCTTTCTTT.

V usage is TRBV2 and J usage is TRBJ1-5, with 7 bases fitting TRBD1. The CDR3 runs to 15 residues. After removal of 4 bases from V and 0 bases from J, the junction contained 3 bases not matched to a gene. Germline lookup yields CDR1 SNHLY and CDR2 FYNNEI. The CDR3 DNA reads as TGTGCCAGCAGTGGACAGGGCGATAGCAATCAGCCCCAGCATTTT. It yields the protein CASSGQGDSNQPQHF.

V and J are TRBV28 and TRBJ1-5, with unresolved D. CDR3 length equals 12 residues. From germline, CDR1 is MDHEN and CDR2 SYDVKM. V was clipped by 1 base and J by 6 bases, with 4 bases between them. CDR3 DNA: TGTGCCAGCAGTTTATTATTTCAGCCCCAGCATTTT. Translating gives CASSLLFQPQHF.

This clone was recorded only once. The chain links TRBV7-2 to TRBJ1-4, with no clear D. The CDR3 loop spans 12 amino acids. The V end lost 5 bases, the J end lost 11 bases, and 12 bases lay between the germline ends. Per germline, CDR1 SGHTA and CDR2 FQGNSA. CDR3 protein: CASSLPPGKLFF. CDR3 nucleotides: TGTGCCAGCAGCCTACCCCCGGGGAAACTGTTTTTT.

This clone was picked up one time. The CDR3 sequence: CASSFNPPETQYF. CDR3 nucleotide sequence: TGTGCCAGCAGCTTCAATCCCCCAGAGACCCAGTACTTC. The chain recombines TRBV7-9 with TRBJ2-5; D is unclear. From germline, CDR1 is SEHNR and CDR2 FQNEAQ (reference sequence). The CDR3 runs 13 residues. Deletions cut 3 bases from V and 4 bases from J, with 9 bases between.

The chain uses TRBV18 and TRBJ2-7; TRBD1 matches 8 bases. Unmatched junction bases numbered 1, after V lost 4 bases and J lost 2 bases. In germline, CDR1 is KGHSH, CDR2 LQKENI. This CDR3 is built from 13 residues. CDR3 sequence (DNA): TGTGCCAGCTCACGGGACAGGACCTACGAGCAGTACTTC. It codes for CASSRDRTYEQYF.

The chain has TRBV11-2 and TRBJ1-3; D is unclear. V was cut by 1 base and J by 0 bases, with 7 bases left in between. Per the germline V gene, CDR1 is SGHAT and CDR2 is FQNNGV. This CDR3 is built from 15 residues. The CDR3 DNA sequence: TGTGCCAGCAGCTTAGTTTTGAGCTCTGGAAACACCATATATTTT. Amino acid sequence: CASSLVLSSGNTIYF.

The genes are TRBV9 and TRBJ1-4; D is uncertain. This CDR3 has 14 residues. The V end lost 0 bases, the J end lost 6 bases, and 9 bases lay between the germline ends. The germline CDR1 and CDR2 sequences are SGDLS and YYNGEE. CDR3 in amino acids: CASSVDAAYEKLFF. DNA of the CDR3: TGTGCCAGCAGCGTAGACGCAGCCTATGAAAAACTGTTTTTT.

This clone appeared once. This specimen includes other DNA sequences encoding the same CDR3. This rearrangement joins TRBV5-1 to TRBJ2-3, with D possibly being TRBD2 (5 bases). The CDR3 runs to 15 residues. Germline V gene data show CDR1 as SGHRS and CDR2 as YFSETQ. V dropped 5 bases and J dropped 0 bases, with 13 bases sitting between them. In nucleotides, the CDR3 is TGCGCCAGCAGTTTGAGAGGGCAGAGCACAGATACGCAGTATTTT. Protein: CASSLRGQSTDTQYF.

The rearrangement uses TRBV7-3 and TRBJ2-1, with D perhaps TRBD2 (5 bases). Trimming took 8 bases from V and 9 from J, leaving 17 bases between them. The CDR3 is 13 amino acids. Germline V gives CDR1 SGHTA, CDR2 FQGTGA. CDR3 protein: CASQADTHSEQFF. The CDR3 DNA follows: TGTGCCAGCCAAGCGGATACGCACAGTGAGCAGTTCTTC.

CDR3 amino acids: CASSFQGTSYEQYF. In DNA form, the CDR3 reads TGCGCCAGCAGCTTCCAGGGGACCTCCTACGAGCAGTACTTC. This chain joins TRBV5-1 and TRBJ2-7; maybe TRBD1 (6 bases). The length of the CDR3 is 14 residues. Deletions cut 2 bases from V and 0 bases from J, with 9 bases between. Germline loops: CDR1 SGHRS, CDR2 YFSETQ.

The rearrangement links TRBV30 to TRBJ1-5; 8 bases map to TRBD1. The CDR3 length is 15 residues. The J segment lost 10 bases and the V segment lost 1 base, leaving 12 bases of the junction unmatched. Germline-derived CDR1 and CDR2 are GTSNPN and SVGIG (reference sequence). The CDR3 region is CAWSETETGDRPQHF. The CDR3 bases are TGTGCCTGGAGTGAAACCGAGACAGGGGATCGCCCCCAGCATTTT.

The rearrangement uses TRBV4-1 and TRBJ1-6; 8 nucleotides align to TRBD1. The germline V gene encodes CDR1 MGHRA and CDR2 YSYEKL. The V and J ends lost 6 bases and 9 bases, in that order; junction bases with no gene match: 10. The CDR3 is 15 residues long. Written as DNA, the CDR3 is TGCGCCAGCAGGCGCACAGGGGGTAAGGGTTCACCCCTCCACTTT. It is translated as CASRRTGGKGSPLHF.

In its sample, this clone was seen once. This chain links TRBV5-1 with TRBJ1-1, with TRBD1 matching over 7 bases. Germline lookup yields CDR1 SGHRS and CDR2 YFSETQ. The CDR3 length is 14 residues. After removal of 2 bases from V and 4 bases from J, the junction contained 5 bases not matched to a gene. The CDR3 DNA reads as TGCGCCAGCAGCTTCGTCGAGGGGGCCACTGAAGCTTTCTTT. Protein: CASSFVEGATEAFF. The whole variable domain, remainder taken from reference TRBV5-1 and TRBJ1-1, is KAGVTQTPRYLIKTRGQQVTLSCSPISGHRSVSWYQQTPGQGLQFLFEYFSETQRNKGNFPGRFSGRQFSNSRSEMNVSTLELGDSALYLCASSFVEGATEAFFGQGTRLTVV.

This clone occurred once. This specimen includes other DNA sequences encoding the same CDR3. This chain uses TRBV4-2 with TRBJ2-2; D is undetermined. Trimming took 0 bases from V and 6 from J, leaving 5 bases between them. The germline CDR1 and CDR2 sequences are LGHNA and YNFKEQ. The CDR3 has 13 amino acids. The CDR3 spells CASSQDGAGELFF. DNA of the CDR3: TGTGCCAGCAGCCAAGACGGCGCCGGGGAGCTGTTTTTT.